The 26 T cell receptor beta chains below all came from one sample that was sequenced in a study of OX40 agonist ivuxolimab in advanced cancers. The assay was immunoSEQ multiplex PCR, and TCRdb's table has in-frame clones only and misses some. The sample lists 42,000 or so clones; 85% to 90% were seen once. Sequencing was performed on CD4+ or CD8+ T cells sorted from blood, taken in a trial of the OX40 agonist ivuxolimab. The receptors here all came from an adult with an advanced solid tumor such as melanoma, head and neck, liver or kidney cancer.

The genes are TRBV29-1 and TRBJ2-5, with 9 bases matching TRBD2. Germline V gives CDR1 SQVTM, CDR2 ANQGSEA. The CDR3 has 13 amino acids. V shed 5 bases and J 5 bases; nucleotides not matched to a gene: 6. This CDR3 is CSVSSAGGETQYF. CDR3 in DNA: TGCAGCGTTTCTAGCGCGGGGGGGGAGACCCAGTACTTC.

The chain employs TRBV19 and TRBJ1-5, with D possibly being TRBD1 (5 bases). V dropped 5 bases and J dropped 2 bases, with 13 bases sitting between them. Germline-derived CDR1 and CDR2 are LNHDA and SQIVND (reference sequence). This CDR3 spans 15 amino acids. The CDR3: CASSGTGRGNQPQHF. The CDR3 DNA reads TGTGCCAGTAGTGGAACAGGCAGAGGCAATCAGCCCCAGCATTTT.

This chain links TRBV6-1 with TRBJ1-4; a weak D match, TRBD1 (5 bases). This CDR3 is 14 amino acids long. The germline gives CDR1 MNHNS, CDR2 SASEGT. The V and J ends lost 6 bases and 4 bases respectively, with 12 bases between them. In nucleotides, the CDR3 is TGTGCCAGCAGCCGAACAGGACTTAATGAAAAACTGTTTTTT. Translated, it gives CASSRTGLNEKLFF.

The chain couples TRBV10-3 to TRBJ2-7; D possibly uses TRBD1 or TRBD2 (5 bases each). The V end was cut by 10 bases, the J end by 6 bases, with 13 bases between. Germline V gene lookup returns CDR1 ENHRY and CDR2 SYGVKD. The CDR3 is 11 residues long. CDR3 in amino acids: CATRRGGEQYF. In nucleotides, the CDR3 is TGTGCCACCAGACGGGGCGGCGAGCAGTACTTC.

The chain uses TRBV15 and TRBJ2-5, with 15 positions matching TRBD2. CDR1 is LNHNV and CDR2 is YYDKDF in the germline V gene (reference sequence). The trim removed 0 bases at V and 4 bases at J, leaving 9 bases unmatched. The CDR3 runs 19 residues. The CDR3 here is CATSRETPGLAGGGETQYF. DNA for the CDR3: TGTGCCACCAGCAGAGAAACCCCGGGACTAGCGGGAGGCGGAGAGACCCAGTACTTC.

The chain links TRBV7-9 to TRBJ2-3, with 9 bases that match TRBD1. With 7 bases clipped from V and 3 bases from J, the junction kept 8 bases outside the gene matches. The CDR3 length is 15 residues. Germline values: CDR1 SEHNR, CDR2 FQNEAQ (reference sequence). The CDR3 reads CASNSLDRGTDTQYF. For the CDR3, the DNA is TGTGCCAGCAACTCATTGGACAGGGGAACAGATACGCAGTATTTT.

This sequence joins TRBV4-3 and TRBJ1-5; 7 bases are a match to TRBD1. This CDR3 comprises 14 residues. The V and J ends lost 4 bases and 3 bases, in that order; junction bases with no gene match: 3. The germline CDR1 and CDR2 sequences are LGHNA and YSLEER. CDR3 sequence (DNA): TGCGCCAGCAGCCCGGGGACAGTCAATCAGCCCCAGCATTTT. Its translation: CASSPGTVNQPQHF.

This sequence joins TRBV4-1 and TRBJ2-3; the D is unclear. This CDR3 region has 13 residues. Germline CDR1 reads MGHRA; CDR2 reads YSYEKL. Deletions cut 4 bases from V and 3 bases from J, with 8 bases between. CDR3 DNA sequence: TGCGCCAGCAGCCCCATGGGAACAGATACGCAGTATTTT. Residues: CASSPMGTDTQYF.

Worth noting for this clone: Other DNA sequences from this sample encode an identical CDR3 as well. The chain couples TRBV5-1 to TRBJ2-6; TRBD1 is a possible D gene (5 bases). CDR1 and CDR2 from the germline V gene are SGHRS and YFSETQ. The CDR3 spans 15 residues. Trimming took off 2 bases at V and 0 bases at J, with 6 bases between the two ends. CDR3 region: CASSLDSSGANVLTF. In nucleotides, the CDR3 is TGCGCCAGCAGCTTAGACAGCTCTGGGGCCAACGTCCTGACTTTC.

This clone was observed a few times. The gene calls are TRBV28 and TRBJ2-1, with 8 bases that match TRBD1. The CDR3 has 16 amino acids. The germline V gene encodes CDR1 MDHEN and CDR2 SYDVKM. The junction had 7 bases not matched to a gene; V was cut back by 4 bases and J by 2 bases. The CDR3 protein is CASSSISGGPYNEQFF. The CDR3 DNA reads as TGTGCCAGCAGTTCTATTTCAGGGGGCCCCTACAATGAGCAGTTCTTC.

The rearrangement links TRBV28 to TRBJ2-7; 12 bases fit TRBD2. Trimming at V came to 7 bases and at J to 3 bases, leaving 13 bases not matched to a gene. This CDR3 region has 17 residues. Germline assignment: CDR1 MDHEN and CDR2 SYDVKM. CDR3 DNA: TGTGCCAGCACCGGAGGTGGACTAGCGGGACTTGTCTACGAGCAGTACTTC. As protein: CASTGGGLAGLVYEQYF. Drawing the rest from reference TRBV28 and TRBJ2-7, the complete variable domain is DVKVTQSSRYLVKRTGEKVFLECVQDMDHENMFWYRQDPGLGLRLIYFSYDVKMKEKGDIPEGYSVSREKKERFSLILESASTNQTSMYLCASTGGGLAGLVYEQYFGPGTRLTVT.

This clone was recorded only once. As DNA, the CDR3 is TGTGCCAGCAGCCCGAGGGGGGGCTTTGGCTATGGCTACACCTTC. As protein: CASSPRGGFGYGYTF. The chain combines TRBV7-6 with TRBJ1-2, with D maybe TRBD1 (6 bases). V shed 5 bases and J shed 4 bases, with 17 bases lying between them. This CDR3 region has 15 residues. The germline V gene has CDR1 SGHVS and CDR2 FNYEAQ. Filled out from reference TRBV7-6 and TRBJ1-2, the complete variable domain reads GAGVSQSPRYKVTKRGQDVALRCDPISGHVSLYWYRQALGQGPEFLTYFNYEAQQDKSGLPNDRFSAERPEGSISTLTIQRTEQRDSAMYRCASSPRGGFGYGYTFGSGTRLTVV.

V is TRBV4-2 and J is TRBJ2-7, with 7 bases that match TRBD1. CDR1 LGHNA and CDR2 YNFKEQ come from the germline V gene. The V and J ends lost 5 bases and 4 bases, in that order; junction bases with no gene match: 14. The CDR3 covers 16 residues. CDR3 sequence: CASSDRNRGSKYEQYF. In DNA, the CDR3 is TGTGCCAGCAGCGACCGCAACAGGGGTTCGAAATACGAGCAGTACTTC.

The chain is built from TRBV7-9 and TRBJ2-2; TRBD1 matches 10 bases. Germline V lookup: CDR1 SEHNR, CDR2 FQNEAQ (reference sequence). The trim removed 6 bases at V and 7 bases at J, leaving 8 bases unmatched. This CDR3 region has 15 residues. Here the CDR3 reads CASSAGTGVVGELFF. Written as DNA, the CDR3 is TGTGCCAGCAGTGCCGGGACAGGGGTTGTCGGGGAGCTGTTTTTT. The whole variable domain, remainder taken from reference TRBV7-9 and TRBJ2-2, is DTGVSQNPRHKITKRGQNVTFRCDPISEHNRLYWYRQTLGQGPEFLTYFQNEAQLEKSRLLSDRFSAERPKGSFSTLEIQRTEQGDSAMYLCASSAGTGVVGELFFGEGSRLTVL.

The chain employs TRBV6-1 and TRBJ2-3; D is perhaps TRBD2 (5 bases). The V end lost 8 bases, the J end lost 1 base, and 13 bases lay between the germline ends. Germline CDR1 MNHNS, CDR2 SASEGT. The CDR3 has 14 residues. For the CDR3, the DNA is TGTGCCAGCGGGATAGCGACTGGCACAGATACGCAGTATTTT. The encoded protein is CASGIATGTDTQYF.

This sequence joins TRBV2 and TRBJ1-1, with D possibly TRBD1 on 6 matching bases. The V and J ends lost 6 bases and 4 bases respectively, with 15 bases between them. The CDR3 covers 14 residues. Germline assignment: CDR1 SNHLY and CDR2 FYNNEI. The CDR3 region is CASRHTGFATEAFF. The DNA of the CDR3 is TGTGCCAGCAGGCATACAGGGTTTGCCACTGAAGCTTTCTTT.

This clone has just one count. The J gene is TRBJ2-3, the V gene TRBV28; D is possibly TRBD1 (6 bases). From germline, CDR1 is MDHEN and CDR2 SYDVKM. Trimming took off 3 bases at V and 2 bases at J, with 12 bases between the two ends. This CDR3 is 15 amino acids long. CDR3 DNA sequence: TGTGCCAGCAGTTTCCGACAGGATTCCACAGATACGCAGTATTTT. Its protein is CASSFRQDSTDTQYF.

The chain couples TRBV28 to TRBJ2-7; 9 positions match TRBD1. CDR3 length: 15 amino acids. Trimming removed 6 bases from V and 4 bases from J; junction bases left unmatched: 10. In germline, CDR1 is MDHEN, CDR2 SYDVKM. CDR3 loop: CASRGSGTGRYEQYF. The CDR3, as DNA: TGTGCCAGCAGAGGCTCCGGGACAGGGAGGTACGAGCAGTACTTC.

The rearrangement uses TRBV5-1 and TRBJ2-1; D perhaps matches TRBD2 (6 bases). This CDR3 comprises 14 residues. Looked up from germline, CDR1 is SGHRS and CDR2 is YFSETQ. The ends were cut back, 0 bases at V and 7 bases at J, with 11 bases in the middle. CDR3 DNA: TGCGCCAGCAGCTTGGTTCCGGGGGAGAATGAGCAGTTCTTC. This encodes CASSLVPGENEQFF.

This rearrangement joins TRBV19 to TRBJ1-6, with TRBD1 matching over 8 bases. The CDR3 is 15 amino acids. Germline-derived CDR1 and CDR2 are LNHDA and SQIVND (reference sequence). V dropped 1 base and J dropped 8; count of bases not matched to a gene: 4. The CDR3 protein is CASSIGGQGDSPLHF. The CDR3 DNA sequence: TGTGCCAGTAGTATAGGTGGACAGGGAGATTCACCCCTCCACTTT.

The chain couples TRBV28 to TRBJ2-3, with 14 bases lining up with TRBD2. CDR1 MDHEN and CDR2 SYDVKM come from the germline V gene. The V gene end was trimmed by 6 bases and the J gene end by 7 bases; junction bases not matched to a gene: 3. CDR3 size: 14 residues. The CDR3 DNA follows: TGTGCCAGCAGCTGGACTAGCGGGAGGTATACGCAGTATTTT. Its translation: CASSWTSGRYTQYF. Full variable domain (rest looked up from reference TRBV28 and TRBJ2-3): DVKVTQSSRYLVKRTGEKVFLECVQDMDHENMFWYRQDPGLGLRLIYFSYDVKMKEKGDIPEGYSVSREKKERFSLILESASTNQTSMYLCASSWTSGRYTQYFGPGTRLTVL.

The chain employs TRBV19 and TRBJ1-5; D not certain. Trimming shortened V by 4 bases and J by 7 bases, and 11 bases separated the two germline ends. The CDR3 covers 13 residues. Germline CDR1 reads LNHDA; CDR2 reads SQIVND (reference sequence). As DNA, the CDR3 is TGTGCCAGTAGTAGGCAGAACGGGCAGCCCCAGCATTTT. Amino acid sequence: CASSRQNGQPQHF.

The chain has TRBV11-2 and TRBJ2-5; the match to TRBD1 covers 9 bases. V gave up 1 base and J gave up 5 bases; unmatched junction bases: 5. This CDR3 is 15 amino acids long. CDR1 SGHAT and CDR2 FQNNGV come from the germline V gene. The CDR3 here is CASSLGDRVQETQYF. The CDR3 DNA reads as TGTGCCAGCAGCTTAGGGGACAGGGTCCAGGAGACCCAGTACTTC.

J is TRBJ1-3 and V is TRBV7-8, with D possibly TRBD1 on 5 matching bases. Trimming left V 5 bases short and J 0 bases short, with 20 bases between. The CDR3 runs 18 residues. CDR1 and CDR2 (germline): SGHVS, FQNEAQ. CDR3 DNA: TGTGCCAGCAGCCTTTGGGGCAGGACCCTCCACTCTGGAAACACCATATATTTT. Its translation: CASSLWGRTLHSGNTIYF.

The chain carries TRBV13 and TRBJ2-5; 8 bases fit TRBD1. Germline CDR1 and CDR2: PRHDT and FYEKMQ (reference sequence). Trimming took 6 bases from V and 5 from J; bases not matched to a gene: 5. The CDR3 has 13 amino acids. The CDR3: CASRSGGVETQYF. The CDR3 DNA follows: TGTGCCAGCAGGTCAGGGGGCGTGGAGACCCAGTACTTC.

The chain links TRBV5-1 to TRBJ2-1, with D perhaps matching TRBD2 (6 bases). Per the germline V gene, CDR1 is SGHRS and CDR2 is YFSETQ. V was pared by 2 bases and J by 11 bases, with 14 bases between. The CDR3 sequence is 13 residues long. The CDR3 region is CASSFSPEGQQFF. For the CDR3, the DNA is TGCGCCAGCAGCTTCTCGCCGGAGGGCCAGCAGTTCTTC.